The clone carrying this T cell receptor beta chain was detected once. Naive CD8 isolation took CD45RO-negative cells positively selected for CCR7 and excluded terminally differentiated effector memory CD45RA+ cells. The data derive from a study of shared clonotypes between healthy human individuals. The data were produced by immunoSEQ multiplex PCR, yet TCRdb's version contains in-frame clones alone and is incomplete. The sample carries approximately 2,200,000 clones, under 95% recorded once. The CDR3 length is 14 residues. The V end lost 6 bases, the J end lost 0 bases, and 12 bases lay between the germline ends. Germline V gene lookup returns CDR1 SNHLY and CDR2 FYNNEI.

The clonotype was recovered from a young man in good health. Some clones in this sample may be carry-over from other donors' samples. Sequencing was done on a sample of naive CD8+ T cells from PBMCs. This rearrangement joins TRBV2 to TRBJ2-7; a possible D gene is TRBD1 (6 bases). The CDR3 DNA reads as TGTGCCAGCAGGACCAGGGGCCCCTCCTACGAGCAGTACTTC. Its translation: CASRTRGPSYEQYF.